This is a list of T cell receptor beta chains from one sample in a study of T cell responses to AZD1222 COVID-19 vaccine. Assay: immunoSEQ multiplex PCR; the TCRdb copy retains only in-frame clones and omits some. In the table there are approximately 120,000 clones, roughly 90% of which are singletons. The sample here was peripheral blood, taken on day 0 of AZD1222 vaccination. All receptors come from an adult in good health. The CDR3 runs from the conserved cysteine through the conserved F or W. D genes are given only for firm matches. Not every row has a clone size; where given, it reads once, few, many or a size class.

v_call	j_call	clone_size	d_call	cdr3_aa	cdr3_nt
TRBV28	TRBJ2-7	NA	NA	CASSSQGLEQYF	TGTGCCAGCAGTTCACAGGGACTCGAGCAGTACTTC
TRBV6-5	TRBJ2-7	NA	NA	CASSPQLVSYEQYF	TGTGCCAGCAGCCCCCAGCTAGTTTCCTACGAGCAGTACTTC
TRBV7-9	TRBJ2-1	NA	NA	CASTSWDKYNEQFF	TGTGCCAGCACCTCGTGGGACAAATACAATGAGCAGTTCTTC
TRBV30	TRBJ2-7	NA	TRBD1	CAWSVGTGPYEQYF	TGTGCCTGGAGTGTAGGGACAGGGCCGTACGAGCAGTACTTC
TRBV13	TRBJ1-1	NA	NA	CASRESGPNPILGTEAFF	TGTGCCAGCAGAGAATCGGGTCCAAACCCCATTTTGGGCACTGAAGCTTTCTTT
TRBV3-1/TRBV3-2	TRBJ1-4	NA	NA	CASSQGQNEKLFF	TGTGCCAGCAGCCAAGGGCAGAATGAAAAACTGTTTTTT
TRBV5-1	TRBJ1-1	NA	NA	CASSQGGGHTEAFF	TGCGCCAGCAGCCAGGGTGGGGGGCACACTGAAGCTTTCTTT
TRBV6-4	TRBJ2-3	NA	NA	CASSEDPLPTDTQYF	TGTGCCAGCAGTGAAGATCCCCTACCCACAGATACGCAGTATTTT
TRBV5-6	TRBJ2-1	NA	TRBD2	CASSSLGGTAGSYNEQFF	TGTGCCAGCAGCTCCCTCGGAGGAACAGCGGGGTCTTACAATGAGCAGTTCTTC
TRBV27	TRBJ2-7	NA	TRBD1	CASMPQGARGDEQYF	TGTGCCAGCATGCCACAGGGGGCGCGAGGCGACGAGCAGTACTTC
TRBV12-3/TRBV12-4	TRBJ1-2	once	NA	CASSLGEGGYTF	TGTGCCAGCAGTTTGGGAGAGGGTGGCTACACCTTC
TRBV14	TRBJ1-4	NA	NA	CASSRNSGVEEKLFF	TGTGCCAGCAGCCGCAACTCGGGGGTGGAGGAAAAACTGTTTTTT
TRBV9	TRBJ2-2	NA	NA	CASKRANTGELFF	TGTGCCAGCAAAAGAGCGAACACCGGGGAGCTGTTTTTT
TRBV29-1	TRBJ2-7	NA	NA	CSVELGSYEQYF	TGCAGCGTTGAGTTGGGCTCCTACGAGCAGTACTTC
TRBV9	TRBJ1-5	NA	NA	CASSLDPGSNQPQHF	TGTGCCAGCAGCCTTGACCCAGGGAGCAATCAGCCCCAGCATTTT
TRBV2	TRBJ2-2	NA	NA	CASRTDMNTGELFF	TGTGCCAGCAGGACGGATATGAACACCGGGGAGCTGTTTTTT
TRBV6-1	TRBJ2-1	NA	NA	CASSEARYNEQFF	TGTGCCAGCAGTGAAGCGAGGTACAATGAGCAGTTCTTC
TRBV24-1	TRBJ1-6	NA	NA	CGRAPLGQSSYNSPLHF	TGTGGGAGAGCTCCACTAGGGCAGAGCTCCTATAATTCACCCCTCCACTTT
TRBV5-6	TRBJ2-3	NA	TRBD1	CASSPGTAPGTDTQYF	TGTGCCAGCAGCCCAGGGACAGCGCCGGGCACAGATACGCAGTATTTT
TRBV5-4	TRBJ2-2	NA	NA	CASSLELNTGELFF	TGTGCCAGCAGCTTGGAGCTCAACACCGGGGAGCTGTTTTTT
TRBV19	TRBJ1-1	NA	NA	CASSIQGAYTEAFF	TGTGCCAGTAGTATCCAAGGGGCTTACACTGAAGCTTTCTTT
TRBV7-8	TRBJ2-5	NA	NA	CASSLVGGAETQYF	TGTGCCAGCAGCTTAGTGGGGGGAGCAGAGACCCAGTACTTC
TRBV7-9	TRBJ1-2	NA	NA	CASSRQTGIYGYTF	TGTGCCAGCAGCCGTCAAACAGGGATCTATGGCTACACCTTC
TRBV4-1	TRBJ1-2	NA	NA	CASSQGPPYGYTF	TGCGCCAGCAGCCAAGGTCCTCCTTATGGCTACACCTTC
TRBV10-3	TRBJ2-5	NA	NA	CAVRQDMGRETQYF	TGTGCCGTAAGACAGGACATGGGACGGGAGACCCAGTACTTC
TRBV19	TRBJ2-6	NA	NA	CASSITGGASGANVLTF	TGTGCCAGTAGTATTACCGGGGGCGCCTCTGGGGCCAACGTCCTGACTTTC
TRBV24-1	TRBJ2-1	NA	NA	CATSPDGRVAGEQFF	TGTGCCACCAGCCCGGACGGAAGAGTCGCCGGCGAGCAGTTCTTC
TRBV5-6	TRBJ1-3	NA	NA	CASSLRPEAGNTIYF	TGTGCCAGCAGCTTGCGCCCTGAGGCTGGAAACACCATATATTTT
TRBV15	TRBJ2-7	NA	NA	CATSSLGSYEQYF	TGTGCCACCAGCTCCCTCGGGTCCTACGAGCAGTACTTC
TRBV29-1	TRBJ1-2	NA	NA	CSVGAVRGYTF	TGCAGCGTTGGCGCCGTCCGGGGCTACACCTTC
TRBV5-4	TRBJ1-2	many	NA	CASSQPGGYGYTF	TGTGCCAGCAGCCAGCCCGGGGGTTATGGCTACACCTTC
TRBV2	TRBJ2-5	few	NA	CANSRTAGETQYF	TGTGCCAACTCGAGGACTGCGGGTGAGACCCAGTACTTC
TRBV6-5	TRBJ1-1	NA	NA	CASSTINTEAFF	TGTGCCAGCAGTACGATTAACACTGAAGCTTTCTTT
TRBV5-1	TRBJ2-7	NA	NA	CASSSLNRVSGEQYF	TGCGCCAGCAGCTCCCTAAATCGGGTTTCTGGAGAGCAGTACTTC
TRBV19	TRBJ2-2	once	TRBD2	CASSTYPGGRGTGELFF	TGTGCCAGTAGTACATATCCAGGCGGGAGGGGTACCGGGGAGCTGTTTTTT
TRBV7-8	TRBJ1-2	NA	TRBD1	CASTLGGGEYVGYTF	TGTGCCAGCACCCTAGGGGGCGGAGAGTATGTCGGCTACACCTTC
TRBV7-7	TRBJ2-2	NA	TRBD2	CASSRLAGDTGELFF	TGTGCCAGCAGCCGACTAGCGGGAGACACCGGGGAGCTGTTTTTT
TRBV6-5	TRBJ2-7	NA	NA	CASRLNRAGYEQYF	TGTGCCAGCAGATTGAACAGGGCTGGATACGAGCAGTACTTC
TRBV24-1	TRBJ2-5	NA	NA	CATSGRGAETQYF	TGTGCCACCAGTGGACGCGGGGCAGAGACCCAGTACTTC
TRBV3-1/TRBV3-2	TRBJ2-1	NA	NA	CASSLPGGTEQFF	TGTGCCAGCAGCCTACCTGGTGGAACTGAGCAGTTCTTC
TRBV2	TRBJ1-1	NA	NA	CASSGDQGFEFTEAFF	TGTGCCAGCAGTGGGGATCAGGGGTTCGAGTTCACTGAAGCTTTCTTT
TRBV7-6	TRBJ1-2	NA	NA	CASSLAAGAIYGYTF	TGTGCCAGCAGCTTAGCAGCCGGGGCGATCTATGGCTACACCTTC